This T cell receptor (beta chain) emerged from a study of T cells in Graves' hyperthyroidism and ophthalmopathy. This clonotype was seen only a few times. CDR1 is SGDLS and CDR2 is YYNGEE in the germline V gene. The V gene lost 0 bases and the J gene lost 0 bases, with 10 bases spanning the gap. This CDR3 has 15 residues. Amplification yielded TCR beta CDR3 regions, with RNA transcripts as the source. Researchers ran a first-round RT-PCR on the TCR CDR3 using the HTBI primer set. TCRdb reprocessed the multiplex PCR reads via MiXCR and lists one record per CDR3 protein. The sample carries over 500,000 distinct CDR3 sequences, roughly a sixth recorded once.

Sequencing used blood. This clonotype was sampled from a woman under 30 with Graves' ophthalmopathy. The chain combines TRBV9 with TRBJ2-7; a possible D gene is TRBD1 (6 bases). The CDR3 sequence: CASSVGSGDSYEQYF. CDR3 bases: TGTGCCAGCAGCGTAGGTTCAGGGGACTCCTACGAGCAGTACTTC.